This is a list of T cell receptor beta chains from one sample in a study of monozygotic twins with cystic fibrosis. Clones were read by immunoSEQ multiplex PCR, and TCRdb kept only the in-frame ones, dropping some. The sample includes tens of thousands of clones, 85% to 90% of them seen just once. The source material was blood. All receptors come from a woman aged 25 to 39 with cystic fibrosis. Each CDR3 is given with its conserved first and last residue. Each record gives: J gene, D gene, clone size, V gene, CDR3 DNA, CDR3 protein. The D gene is left open where the match is weak. Clone size is not always given. Where it is, it says once, few, many or a class for expanded clones.

J gene: TRBJ1-1
D gene: TRBD1
clone size: .
V gene: TRBV9
CDR3 DNA: TGTGCCAGCAGCGGGGGACAGCTGAACACTGAAGCTTTCTTT
CDR3 protein: CASSGGQLNTEAFF

J gene: TRBJ1-5
D gene: .
clone size: medium-sized
V gene: TRBV6-5
CDR3 DNA: TGTGCCCCCGTTACAGGTAATCAGCCCCAGCATTTT
CDR3 protein: CAPVTGNQPQHF

J gene: TRBJ1-4
D gene: TRBD1
clone size: .
V gene: TRBV4-3
CDR3 DNA: TGCGCCAGCAGCCAAGATTTGGGGACAGGGATCGGAAAACTGTTTTTT
CDR3 protein: CASSQDLGTGIGKLFF

J gene: TRBJ1-5
D gene: .
clone size: .
V gene: TRBV6-5
CDR3 DNA: TGTGCCAGCAGTTACGGCTCGACCGGTGGTCAGCCCCAGCATTTT
CDR3 protein: CASSYGSTGGQPQHF

J gene: TRBJ2-1
D gene: TRBD1
clone size: .
V gene: TRBV6-5
CDR3 DNA: TGTGCCAGCAGGCCGGGACAGGGGGAGAGTGAGCAGTTCTTC
CDR3 protein: CASRPGQGESEQFF

J gene: TRBJ2-7
D gene: .
clone size: .
V gene: TRBV11-3
CDR3 DNA: TGTGCCAGCAGCTTAGGCAGTACCTACGAGCAGTACTTC
CDR3 protein: CASSLGSTYEQYF

J gene: TRBJ2-3
D gene: .
clone size: .
V gene: TRBV19
CDR3 DNA: TGTGCCAGTAGTATGGAACCTCTAGAAACAGATACGCAGTATTTT
CDR3 protein: CASSMEPLETDTQYF

J gene: TRBJ1-1
D gene: .
clone size: .
V gene: TRBV4-3
CDR3 DNA: TGCGCCAGCAGCCAAGAGAGGTCGGCGAACACTGAAGCTTTCTTT
CDR3 protein: CASSQERSANTEAFF

J gene: TRBJ1-1
D gene: .
clone size: .
V gene: TRBV4-3
CDR3 DNA: TGCGCCAGCAGCCAAGACCTCGTGGACACGTCGAACACTGAAGCTTTCTTT
CDR3 protein: CASSQDLVDTSNTEAFF

J gene: TRBJ1-2
D gene: .
clone size: .
V gene: TRBV2
CDR3 DNA: TGTGCCAGCAGTGCCCAGGGCTACTATGGCTACACCTTC
CDR3 protein: CASSAQGYYGYTF

J gene: TRBJ1-5
D gene: .
clone size: .
V gene: TRBV6-1
CDR3 DNA: TGTGCCAGCAGTGAAAGATTGCAGAGCAATCAGCCCCAGCATTTT
CDR3 protein: CASSERLQSNQPQHF

J gene: TRBJ1-1
D gene: TRBD1
clone size: .
V gene: TRBV15
CDR3 DNA: TGTGCCACCAGCAGATGGACAGGGTGGAGCACTGAAGCTTTCTTT
CDR3 protein: CATSRWTGWSTEAFF

J gene: TRBJ1-1
D gene: .
clone size: medium-sized
V gene: TRBV30
CDR3 DNA: TGTGCCTGGAGGCCCACAATGAACACTGAAGCTTTCTTT
CDR3 protein: CAWRPTMNTEAFF

J gene: TRBJ2-7
D gene: .
clone size: .
V gene: TRBV28
CDR3 DNA: TGTGCCAGCAGTTTAGAGGGTGGAACTATCTACGAGCAGTACTTC
CDR3 protein: CASSLEGGTIYEQYF

J gene: TRBJ2-3
D gene: TRBD2
clone size: .
V gene: TRBV11-3
CDR3 DNA: TGTGCCAGCAGCTTAACCCTGGGCGGGGGACCAGATACGCAGTATTTT
CDR3 protein: CASSLTLGGGPDTQYF

J gene: TRBJ2-2
D gene: .
clone size: .
V gene: TRBV11-2
CDR3 DNA: TGTGCCAGCAGCTTAGTGGCAGACACCGGGGAGCTGTTTTTT
CDR3 protein: CASSLVADTGELFF

J gene: TRBJ2-5
D gene: TRBD1
clone size: .
V gene: TRBV5-6
CDR3 DNA: TGTGCCAGCAGCTCGACAGGGCGGGAGACCCAGTACTTC
CDR3 protein: CASSSTGRETQYF

J gene: TRBJ2-2
D gene: .
clone size: once
V gene: TRBV15
CDR3 DNA: TGTGCCACCACCGATTTCGGGACGGCCCTTCGCGGGGAGCTGTTTTTT
CDR3 protein: CATTDFGTALRGELFF

J gene: TRBJ2-5
D gene: .
clone size: few
V gene: TRBV2
CDR3 DNA: TGTGCCAGCAGTGACGGGCAGGGGCGAGAGACCCAGTACTTC
CDR3 protein: CASSDGQGRETQYF

J gene: TRBJ1-2
D gene: TRBD1
clone size: .
V gene: TRBV27
CDR3 DNA: TGTGCCAGCAGTCCACGACAGGGCCCCTATGGCTACACCTTC
CDR3 protein: CASSPRQGPYGYTF

J gene: TRBJ1-1
D gene: .
clone size: .
V gene: TRBV11-2
CDR3 DNA: TGTGCCAGCAGCTCTGCCAGGGTCACTGAAGCTTTCTTT
CDR3 protein: CASSSARVTEAFF

J gene: TRBJ1-2
D gene: TRBD1
clone size: .
V gene: TRBV4-2
CDR3 DNA: TGTGCCAGCAGCTCCCCGGGACAGAGCTTGTATGGCTACACCTTC
CDR3 protein: CASSSPGQSLYGYTF

J gene: TRBJ2-1
D gene: .
clone size: once
V gene: TRBV20-1
CDR3 DNA: TGCAGTGCTAGACAGGGCAATGGGCAGTTCTTC
CDR3 protein: CSARQGNGQFF

J gene: TRBJ1-4
D gene: .
clone size: .
V gene: TRBV11-2
CDR3 DNA: TGTGCCAGCAGCTTAGTGGGGGGAACTAATGAAAAACTGTTTTTT
CDR3 protein: CASSLVGGTNEKLFF

J gene: TRBJ2-4
D gene: TRBD2
clone size: few
V gene: TRBV6-1
CDR3 DNA: TGTGCCAGCAGCGGGGAACCGGGACTACCTATCCCCTTC
CDR3 protein: CASSGEPGLPIPF

J gene: TRBJ1-6
D gene: .
clone size: .
V gene: TRBV7-2
CDR3 DNA: TGTGCCAGCAGCTTAACAGGTGGTTCACCCCTCCACTTT
CDR3 protein: CASSLTGGSPLHF

J gene: TRBJ1-3
D gene: .
clone size: .
V gene: TRBV4-2
CDR3 DNA: TGTGCCAGCAGCCAAGAGAAGAAAGGCTCTGGAAACACCATATATTTT
CDR3 protein: CASSQEKKGSGNTIYF

J gene: TRBJ2-3
D gene: .
clone size: .
V gene: TRBV11-2
CDR3 DNA: TGTGCCAGCAGCTTTGCGGGGGCGCGAGGCACAGATACGCAGTATTTT
CDR3 protein: CASSFAGARGTDTQYF

J gene: TRBJ2-3
D gene: .
clone size: .
V gene: TRBV4-1
CDR3 DNA: TGCGCCAGCAGCCAGACAGGTTTTAGCACAGATACGCAGTATTTT
CDR3 protein: CASSQTGFSTDTQYF

J gene: TRBJ1-1
D gene: .
clone size: .
V gene: TRBV29-1
CDR3 DNA: TGCAGCGTTGCTGGGGCCAGCAACACTGAAGCTTTCTTT
CDR3 protein: CSVAGASNTEAFF

J gene: TRBJ2-7
D gene: .
clone size: once
V gene: TRBV29-1
CDR3 DNA: TGCAGCGTTCTTGGGATAACCGGGACACCCTACGAGCAGTACTTC
CDR3 protein: CSVLGITGTPYEQYF

J gene: TRBJ2-1
D gene: .
clone size: .
V gene: TRBV5-1
CDR3 DNA: TGCGCCAGCAGCTTGGGGGGGTCCCAGGTGTCCTACAATGAGCAGTTCTTC
CDR3 protein: CASSLGGSQVSYNEQFF

J gene: TRBJ2-1
D gene: .
clone size: once
V gene: TRBV15
CDR3 DNA: TGTGCCACCAGCCCCGACGGGAGCTCCTACAATGAGCAGTTCTTC
CDR3 protein: CATSPDGSSYNEQFF

J gene: TRBJ2-7
D gene: .
clone size: .
V gene: TRBV4-3
CDR3 DNA: TGCGCCAGCAGCCAAGATCGGGACATAGCCTACGAGCAGTACTTC
CDR3 protein: CASSQDRDIAYEQYF

J gene: TRBJ2-1
D gene: .
clone size: once
V gene: TRBV6-5
CDR3 DNA: TGTGCCAGCAGTTCTAATACACCCCCGTCCTACAATGAGCAGTTCTTC
CDR3 protein: CASSSNTPPSYNEQFF

J gene: TRBJ2-2
D gene: TRBD1
clone size: .
V gene: TRBV7-2
CDR3 DNA: TGTGCCAGCAGCACCGACAGGGGCAACACCGGGGAGCTGTTTTTT
CDR3 protein: CASSTDRGNTGELFF

J gene: TRBJ1-1
D gene: .
clone size: .
V gene: TRBV7-9
CDR3 DNA: TGTGCCAGCAGCTTAGAAACTTCGAACACTGAAGCTTTCTTT
CDR3 protein: CASSLETSNTEAFF

J gene: TRBJ1-4
D gene: .
clone size: .
V gene: TRBV18
CDR3 DNA: TGTGCCAGCTCGCGAATCCCTCCGGGAAATGAAAAACTGTTTTTT
CDR3 protein: CASSRIPPGNEKLFF

J gene: TRBJ1-4
D gene: TRBD1
clone size: .
V gene: TRBV4-1
CDR3 DNA: TGCGCCAGCAGCCAAATCGGAGGGGGCGCAGGAAAGGGACTGTTTTTT
CDR3 protein: CASSQIGGGAGKGLFF

J gene: TRBJ2-7
D gene: .
clone size: .
V gene: TRBV29-1
CDR3 DNA: TGCAGCGTTGAAGAGTACGGGGGAAACTCCTACGAGCAGTACTTC
CDR3 protein: CSVEEYGGNSYEQYF

J gene: TRBJ2-3
D gene: .
clone size: .
V gene: TRBV4-3
CDR3 DNA: TGCGCCAGCAGCCAAGAGCCGGGACACGCCAAGGATACGCAGTATTTT
CDR3 protein: CASSQEPGHAKDTQYF

J gene: TRBJ2-3
D gene: .
clone size: .
V gene: TRBV2
CDR3 DNA: TGTGCCAGCATCCGGGCAGATACGCAGTATTTT
CDR3 protein: CASIRADTQYF

J gene: TRBJ1-1
D gene: .
clone size: .
V gene: TRBV6-1
CDR3 DNA: TGTGCCAGCAAAATAAAGTTGGGGCTAAACACTGAAGCTTTCTTT
CDR3 protein: CASKIKLGLNTEAFF

J gene: TRBJ2-7
D gene: TRBD1
clone size: .
V gene: TRBV28
CDR3 DNA: TGTGCCAGCAACAGGGGGCGGAACTACGAGCAGTACTTC
CDR3 protein: CASNRGRNYEQYF

J gene: TRBJ2-1
D gene: .
clone size: .
V gene: TRBV6-6
CDR3 DNA: TGTGCCAAGACCTCAGGAGCCTACAATGAGCAGTTCTTC
CDR3 protein: CAKTSGAYNEQFF

J gene: TRBJ2-5
D gene: .
clone size: .
V gene: TRBV5-1
CDR3 DNA: TGCGCCAGCAGCCAACAGGGGAGGAAGGAAGAGACCCAGTACTTC
CDR3 protein: CASSQQGRKEETQYF

J gene: TRBJ2-5
D gene: TRBD2
clone size: few
V gene: TRBV2
CDR3 DNA: TGTGCCAGCACCCTAGCGGCTAAACAAGAGACCCAGTACTTC
CDR3 protein: CASTLAAKQETQYF

J gene: TRBJ2-2
D gene: .
clone size: once
V gene: TRBV5-1
CDR3 DNA: TGCGCCACCCAATCCGGGGGCGGGGAGCTGTTTTTT
CDR3 protein: CATQSGGGELFF

J gene: TRBJ2-5
D gene: .
clone size: .
V gene: TRBV7-9
CDR3 DNA: TGTGCCAGCAGCCCCCACGCCCAAGAGACCCAGTACTTC
CDR3 protein: CASSPHAQETQYF

J gene: TRBJ1-2
D gene: TRBD1
clone size: .
V gene: TRBV5-4
CDR3 DNA: TGTGCCAGCAGCCCGGGGAACAGACAGGGCCATAGAGGTGGCTACACCTTC
CDR3 protein: CASSPGNRQGHRGGYTF

J gene: TRBJ1-5
D gene: .
clone size: .
V gene: TRBV18
CDR3 DNA: TGTGCCAGCTCACCAGCCGGGGGAGGCCGCAATCAGCCCCAGCATTTT
CDR3 protein: CASSPAGGGRNQPQHF

J gene: TRBJ1-5
D gene: .
clone size: .
V gene: TRBV5-1
CDR3 DNA: TGCGCCAGCAGCTTGGCCGGGAATAGCAATCAGCCCCAGCATTTT
CDR3 protein: CASSLAGNSNQPQHF

J gene: TRBJ1-1
D gene: TRBD1
clone size: .
V gene: TRBV27
CDR3 DNA: TGTGCCAGCAGCTATGGGACAGGGACTGAAGCTTTCTTT
CDR3 protein: CASSYGTGTEAFF

J gene: TRBJ2-1
D gene: .
clone size: .
V gene: TRBV30
CDR3 DNA: TGTGCCTGGCTCGAGTCCAGTGAGCAGTTCTTC
CDR3 protein: CAWLESSEQFF

J gene: TRBJ2-7
D gene: TRBD2
clone size: once
V gene: TRBV6-6
CDR3 DNA: TGTGCCACCCGTTTCGAGCGGGACTACGAGCAGTACTTC
CDR3 protein: CATRFERDYEQYF

J gene: TRBJ2-3
D gene: TRBD1
clone size: .
V gene: TRBV19
CDR3 DNA: TGTGCCAGTAGTATGGGACAGGGCACAGATACGCAGTATTTT
CDR3 protein: CASSMGQGTDTQYF

J gene: TRBJ2-5
D gene: .
clone size: .
V gene: TRBV7-9
CDR3 DNA: TGTGCCAGCAGCTCCGCCCGCCGGCAACAAGAGACCCAGTACTTC
CDR3 protein: CASSSARRQQETQYF